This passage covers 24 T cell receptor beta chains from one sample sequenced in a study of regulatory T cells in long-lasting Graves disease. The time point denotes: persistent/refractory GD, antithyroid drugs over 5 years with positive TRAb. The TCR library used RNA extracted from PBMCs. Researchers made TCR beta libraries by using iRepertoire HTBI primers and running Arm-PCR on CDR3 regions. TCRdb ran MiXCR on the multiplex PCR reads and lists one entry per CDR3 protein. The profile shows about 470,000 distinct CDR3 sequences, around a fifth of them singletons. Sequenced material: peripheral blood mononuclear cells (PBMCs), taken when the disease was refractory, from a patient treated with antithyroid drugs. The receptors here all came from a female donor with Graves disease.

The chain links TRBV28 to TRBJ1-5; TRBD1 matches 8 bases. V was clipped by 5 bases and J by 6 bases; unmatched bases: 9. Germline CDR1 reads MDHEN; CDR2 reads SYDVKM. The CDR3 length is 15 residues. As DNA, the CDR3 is TGTGCCAGCAGTAACAGGGGGAAGTTGGGTCAGCCCCAGCATTTT. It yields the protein CASSNRGKLGQPQHF. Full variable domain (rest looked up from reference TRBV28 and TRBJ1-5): DVKVTQSSRYLVKRTGEKVFLECVQDMDHENMFWYRQDPGLGLRLIYFSYDVKMKEKGDIPEGYSVSREKKERFSLILESASTNQTSMYLCASSNRGKLGQPQHFGDGTRLSIL.

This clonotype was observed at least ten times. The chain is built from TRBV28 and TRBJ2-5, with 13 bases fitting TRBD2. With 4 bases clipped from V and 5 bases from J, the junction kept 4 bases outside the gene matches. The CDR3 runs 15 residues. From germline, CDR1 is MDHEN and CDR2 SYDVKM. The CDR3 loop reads CASSSGTSGEETQYF. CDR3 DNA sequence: TGTGCCAGCAGTTCCGGGACTAGCGGGGAGGAGACCCAGTACTTC. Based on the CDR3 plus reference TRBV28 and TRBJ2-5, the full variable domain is DVKVTQSSRYLVKRTGEKVFLECVQDMDHENMFWYRQDPGLGLRLIYFSYDVKMKEKGDIPEGYSVSREKKERFSLILESASTNQTSMYLCASSSGTSGEETQYFGPGTRLLVL.

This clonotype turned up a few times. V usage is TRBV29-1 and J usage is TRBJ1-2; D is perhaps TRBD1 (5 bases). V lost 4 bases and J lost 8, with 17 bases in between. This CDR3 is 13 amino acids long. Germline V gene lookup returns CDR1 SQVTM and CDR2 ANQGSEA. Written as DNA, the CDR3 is TGCAGCGTTGGGGGGGTTCGAGGGGTCGGCTACACCTTC. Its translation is CSVGGVRGVGYTF. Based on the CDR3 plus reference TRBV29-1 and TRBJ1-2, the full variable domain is SAVISQKPSRDICQRGTSLTIQCQVDSQVTMMFWYRQQPGQSLTLIATANQGSEATYESGFVIDKFPISRPNLTFSTLTVSNMSPEDSSIYLCSVGGVRGVGYTFGSGTRLTVV.

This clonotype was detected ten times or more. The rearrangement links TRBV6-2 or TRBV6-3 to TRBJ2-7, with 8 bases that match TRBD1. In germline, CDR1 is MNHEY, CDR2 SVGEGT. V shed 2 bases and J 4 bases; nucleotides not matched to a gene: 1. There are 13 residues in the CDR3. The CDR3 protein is CASSYGTGYEQYF. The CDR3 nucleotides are TGTGCCAGCAGTTACGGGACAGGTTACGAGCAGTACTTC.

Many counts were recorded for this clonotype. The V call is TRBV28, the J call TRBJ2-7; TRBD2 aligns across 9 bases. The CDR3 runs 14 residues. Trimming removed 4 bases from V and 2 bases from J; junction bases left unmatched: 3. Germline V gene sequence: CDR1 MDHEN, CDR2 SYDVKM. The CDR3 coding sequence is TGTGCCAGCAGTTATAGCGGGGGAGCCTACGAGCAGTACTTC. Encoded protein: CASSYSGGAYEQYF.

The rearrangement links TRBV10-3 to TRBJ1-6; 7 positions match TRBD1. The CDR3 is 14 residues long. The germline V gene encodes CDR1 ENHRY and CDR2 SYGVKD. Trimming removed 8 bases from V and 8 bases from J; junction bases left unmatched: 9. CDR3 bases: TGTGCCATCCGTCGTGGGACAGACGATTCACCCCTCCACTTT. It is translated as CAIRRGTDDSPLHF.

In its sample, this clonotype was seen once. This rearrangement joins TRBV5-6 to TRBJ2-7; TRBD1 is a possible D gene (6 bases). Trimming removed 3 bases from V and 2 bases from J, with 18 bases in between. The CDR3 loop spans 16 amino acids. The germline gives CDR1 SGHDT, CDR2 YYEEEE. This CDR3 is CASSSAGDGVPYEQYF. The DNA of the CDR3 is TGTGCCAGCAGCTCGGCAGGGGACGGGGTCCCCTACGAGCAGTACTTC. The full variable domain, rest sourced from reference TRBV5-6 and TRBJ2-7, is DAGVTQSPTHLIKTRGQQVTLRCSPKSGHDTVSWYQQALGQGPQFIFQYYEEEERQRGNFPDRFSGHQFPNYSSELNVNALLLGDSALYLCASSSAGDGVPYEQYFGPGTRLTVT.

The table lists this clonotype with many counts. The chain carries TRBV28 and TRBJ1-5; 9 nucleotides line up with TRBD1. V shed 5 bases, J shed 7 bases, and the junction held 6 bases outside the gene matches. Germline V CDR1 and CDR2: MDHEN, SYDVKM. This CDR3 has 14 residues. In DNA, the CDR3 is TGTGCCAGCAGTCCTGGACAGGGGTTCCAGCCCCAGCATTTT. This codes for CASSPGQGFQPQHF. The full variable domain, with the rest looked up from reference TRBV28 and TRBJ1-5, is DVKVTQSSRYLVKRTGEKVFLECVQDMDHENMFWYRQDPGLGLRLIYFSYDVKMKEKGDIPEGYSVSREKKERFSLILESASTNQTSMYLCASSPGQGFQPQHFGDGTRLSIL.

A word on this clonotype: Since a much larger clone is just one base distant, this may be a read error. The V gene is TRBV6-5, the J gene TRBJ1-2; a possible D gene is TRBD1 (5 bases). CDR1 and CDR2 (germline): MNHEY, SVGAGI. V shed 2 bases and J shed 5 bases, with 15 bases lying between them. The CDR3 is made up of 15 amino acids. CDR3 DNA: TGTGCCAGCAGTTACGGGGGAGGGCAGGGTTATGGCTACACCTTC. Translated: CASSYGGGQGYGYTF.

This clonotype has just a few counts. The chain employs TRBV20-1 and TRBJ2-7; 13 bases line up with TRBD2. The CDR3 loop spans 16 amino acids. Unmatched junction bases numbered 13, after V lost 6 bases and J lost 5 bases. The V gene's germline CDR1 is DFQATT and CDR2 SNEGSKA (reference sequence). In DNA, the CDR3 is TGCAGTGCCCAAACTGGGACTAGCGGGGTCCTCAACGAGCAGTACTTC. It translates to CSAQTGTSGVLNEQYF.

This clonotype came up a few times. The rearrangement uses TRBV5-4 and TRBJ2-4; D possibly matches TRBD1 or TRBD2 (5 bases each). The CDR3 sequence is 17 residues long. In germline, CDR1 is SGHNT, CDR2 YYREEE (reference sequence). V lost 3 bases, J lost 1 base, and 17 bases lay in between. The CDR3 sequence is CASSSPGLRDAKNIQYF. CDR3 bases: TGTGCCAGCAGCTCGCCGGGGCTGAGAGATGCCAAAAACATTCAGTACTTC.

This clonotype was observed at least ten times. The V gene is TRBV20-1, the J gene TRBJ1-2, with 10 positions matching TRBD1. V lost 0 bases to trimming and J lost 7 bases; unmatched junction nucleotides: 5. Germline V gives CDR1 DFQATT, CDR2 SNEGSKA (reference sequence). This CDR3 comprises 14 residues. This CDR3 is CSARETGGIFGYTF. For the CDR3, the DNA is TGCAGTGCTAGAGAGACAGGGGGCATTTTTGGCTACACCTTC.

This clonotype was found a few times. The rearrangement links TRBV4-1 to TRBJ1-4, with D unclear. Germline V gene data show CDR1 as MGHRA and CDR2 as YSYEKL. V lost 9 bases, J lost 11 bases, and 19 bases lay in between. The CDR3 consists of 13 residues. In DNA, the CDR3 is TGCGCCAGTTCCCTCGCTCGCGGCGGGAAACTGTTTTTT. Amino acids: CASSLARGGKLFF.

CDR3 sequence: CASSLAGGFNEQFF. As DNA, the CDR3 is TGTGCCAGCAGCTTAGCGGGCGGGTTCAATGAGCAGTTCTTC. V and J are TRBV7-3 and TRBJ2-1; D may be TRBD2 (5 bases). Germline V CDR1 and CDR2: SGHTA, FQGTGA. The CDR3 covers 14 residues. V was cut by 2 bases and J by 6 bases, with 11 bases left in between.

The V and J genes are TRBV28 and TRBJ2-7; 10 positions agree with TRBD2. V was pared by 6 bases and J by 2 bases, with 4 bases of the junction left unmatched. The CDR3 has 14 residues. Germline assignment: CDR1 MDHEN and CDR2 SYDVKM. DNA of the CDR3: TGTGCCAGCAGAGCTAGCGGGAGACCCTACGAGCAGTACTTC. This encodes CASRASGRPYEQYF.

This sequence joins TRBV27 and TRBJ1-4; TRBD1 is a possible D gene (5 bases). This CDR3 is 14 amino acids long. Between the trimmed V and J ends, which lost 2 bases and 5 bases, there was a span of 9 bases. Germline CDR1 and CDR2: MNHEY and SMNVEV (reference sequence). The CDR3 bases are TGTGCCAGCAGTTTAGGGGCGAGAAATGAAAAACTGTTTTTT. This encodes CASSLGARNEKLFF.

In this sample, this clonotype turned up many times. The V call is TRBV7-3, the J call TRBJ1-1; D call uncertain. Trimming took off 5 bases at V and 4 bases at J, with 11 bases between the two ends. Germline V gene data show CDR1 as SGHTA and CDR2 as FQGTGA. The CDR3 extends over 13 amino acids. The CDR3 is CASSRESSTEAFF. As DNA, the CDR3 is TGTGCCAGCAGCCGCGAATCTTCCACTGAAGCTTTCTTT.

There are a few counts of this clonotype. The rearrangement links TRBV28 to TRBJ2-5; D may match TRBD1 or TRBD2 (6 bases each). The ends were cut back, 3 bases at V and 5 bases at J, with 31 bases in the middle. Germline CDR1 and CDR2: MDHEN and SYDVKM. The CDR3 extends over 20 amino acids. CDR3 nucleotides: TGTGCCAGCAGTTTTTTGGGGACGGGGGCTAGCGTATTTCGGAGGGAGACCCAGTACTTC. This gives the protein CASSFLGTGASVFRRETQYF.

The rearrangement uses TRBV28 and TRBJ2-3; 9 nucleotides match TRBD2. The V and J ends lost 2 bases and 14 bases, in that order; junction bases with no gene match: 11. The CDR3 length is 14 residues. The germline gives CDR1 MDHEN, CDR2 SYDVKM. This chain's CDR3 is CASSLTGGGATGYF. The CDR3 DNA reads TGTGCCAGCAGTTTAACGGGCGGGGGGGCCACGGGGTATTTT.

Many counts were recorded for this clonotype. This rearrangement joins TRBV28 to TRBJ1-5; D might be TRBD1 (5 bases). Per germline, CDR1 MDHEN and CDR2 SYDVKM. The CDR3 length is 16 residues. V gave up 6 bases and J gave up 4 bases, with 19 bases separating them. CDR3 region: CASRVFDGGSNQPQHF. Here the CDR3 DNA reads TGTGCCAGCAGGGTCTTTGACGGGGGAAGTAATCAGCCCCAGCATTTT.

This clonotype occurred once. The CDR3 loop reads CASSHPIGRTNTEAFF. CDR3 sequence (DNA): TGCGCCAGCAGCCACCCGATTGGCCGAACGAACACTGAAGCTTTCTTT. This chain connects TRBV4-1 to TRBJ1-1; D gene unclear. Per the germline V gene, CDR1 is MGHRA and CDR2 is YSYEKL. The CDR3 length is 16 residues. Deletions cut 3 bases from V and 1 base from J, with 15 bases between.

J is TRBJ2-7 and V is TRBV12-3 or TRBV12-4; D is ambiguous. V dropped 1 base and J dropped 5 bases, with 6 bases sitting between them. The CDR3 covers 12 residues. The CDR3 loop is CASSLGIHEQYF. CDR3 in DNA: TGTGCCAGCAGTTTAGGGATCCACGAGCAGTACTTC.

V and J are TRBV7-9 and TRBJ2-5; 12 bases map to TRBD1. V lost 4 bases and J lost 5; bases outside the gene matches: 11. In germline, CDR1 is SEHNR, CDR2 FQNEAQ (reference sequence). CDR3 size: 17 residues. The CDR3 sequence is CASSSSPGQGARETQYF. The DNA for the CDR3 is TGTGCCAGCAGCTCCTCTCCGGGACAGGGGGCGCGGGAGACCCAGTACTTC.

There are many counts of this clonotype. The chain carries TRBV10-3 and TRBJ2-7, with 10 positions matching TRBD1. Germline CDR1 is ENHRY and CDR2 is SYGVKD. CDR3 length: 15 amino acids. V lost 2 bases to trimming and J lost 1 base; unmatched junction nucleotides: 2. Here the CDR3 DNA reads TGTGCCATCAGTGAGGGGACAGGGGTGTCCTACGAGCAGTACTTC. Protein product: CAISEGTGVSYEQYF.